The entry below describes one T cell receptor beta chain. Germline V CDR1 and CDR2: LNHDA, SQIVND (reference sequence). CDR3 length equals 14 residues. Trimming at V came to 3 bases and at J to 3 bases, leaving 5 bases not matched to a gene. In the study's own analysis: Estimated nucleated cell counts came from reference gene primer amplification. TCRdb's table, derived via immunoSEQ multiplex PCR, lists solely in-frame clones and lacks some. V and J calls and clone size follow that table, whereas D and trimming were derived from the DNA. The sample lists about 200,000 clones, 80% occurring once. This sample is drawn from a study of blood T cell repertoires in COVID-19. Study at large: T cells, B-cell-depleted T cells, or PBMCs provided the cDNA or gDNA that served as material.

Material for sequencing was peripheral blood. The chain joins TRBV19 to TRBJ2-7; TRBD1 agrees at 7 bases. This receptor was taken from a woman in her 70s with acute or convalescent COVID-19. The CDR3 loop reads CASSIRGMDYEQYF. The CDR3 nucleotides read TGTGCCAGTAGTATCAGGGGGATGGACTACGAGCAGTACTTC.